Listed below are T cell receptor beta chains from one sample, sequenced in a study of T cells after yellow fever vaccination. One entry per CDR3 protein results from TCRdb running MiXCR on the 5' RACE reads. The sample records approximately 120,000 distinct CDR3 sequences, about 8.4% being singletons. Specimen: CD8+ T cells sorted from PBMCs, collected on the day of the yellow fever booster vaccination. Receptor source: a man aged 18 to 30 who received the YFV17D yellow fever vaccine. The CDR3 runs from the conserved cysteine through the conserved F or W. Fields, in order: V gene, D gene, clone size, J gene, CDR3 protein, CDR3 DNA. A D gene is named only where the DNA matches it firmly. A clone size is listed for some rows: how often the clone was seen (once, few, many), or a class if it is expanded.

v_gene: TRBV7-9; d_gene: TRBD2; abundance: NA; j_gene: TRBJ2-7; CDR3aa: CASRSWTSGDSYEQYF; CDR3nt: TGTGCCAGCAGGTCGTGGACGAGCGGGGACTCCTACGAGCAGTACTTC
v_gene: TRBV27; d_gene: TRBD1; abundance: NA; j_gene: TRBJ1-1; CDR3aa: CASSVQGPQNTEAFF; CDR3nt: TGTGCCAGCAGCGTACAGGGGCCCCAGAACACTGAAGCTTTCTTT
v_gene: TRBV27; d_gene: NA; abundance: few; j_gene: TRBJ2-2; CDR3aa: CASSRKTQNTGELFF; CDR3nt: TGTGCCAGCAGTCGGAAGACTCAAAACACCGGGGAGCTGTTTTTT
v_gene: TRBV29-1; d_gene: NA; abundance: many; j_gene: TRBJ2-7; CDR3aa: CSVEDLGLDEQYF; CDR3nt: TGCAGCGTTGAAGATTTGGGGCTCGACGAGCAGTACTTC
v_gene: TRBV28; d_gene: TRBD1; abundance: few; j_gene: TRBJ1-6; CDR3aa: CASRAPGTANSPLHF; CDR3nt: TGTGCCAGCAGAGCCCCTGGGACAGCTAATTCACCCCTCCACTTT
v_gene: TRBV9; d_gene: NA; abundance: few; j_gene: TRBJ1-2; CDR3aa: CASRDNYGYTF; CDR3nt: TGTGCCAGCAGAGATAACTATGGCTACACCTTC
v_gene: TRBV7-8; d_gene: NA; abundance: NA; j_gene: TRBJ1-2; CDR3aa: CASSPRGGPMGGYTF; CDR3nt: TGTGCCAGCAGCCCGCGGGGAGGGCCTATGGGGGGCTACACCTTC
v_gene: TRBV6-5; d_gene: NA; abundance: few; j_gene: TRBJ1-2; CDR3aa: CASRPFGPALYGYTF; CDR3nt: TGTGCCAGCAGACCGTTCGGGCCCGCGCTCTATGGCTACACCTTC
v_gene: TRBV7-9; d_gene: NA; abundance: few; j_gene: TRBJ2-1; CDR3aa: CASSFPGARLVDEQFF; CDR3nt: TGTGCCAGCAGCTTTCCAGGGGCGAGGCTAGTTGATGAGCAGTTCTTC
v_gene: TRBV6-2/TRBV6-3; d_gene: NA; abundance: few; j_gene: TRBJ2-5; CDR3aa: CASSPGLLETQYF; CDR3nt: TGTGCCAGCAGCCCCGGACTACTTGAGACCCAGTACTTC
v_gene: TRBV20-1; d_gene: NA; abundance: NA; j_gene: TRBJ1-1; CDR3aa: CSARDRGGVTEAFF; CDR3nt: TGCAGTGCTAGAGATCGAGGGGGAGTCACTGAAGCTTTCTTT
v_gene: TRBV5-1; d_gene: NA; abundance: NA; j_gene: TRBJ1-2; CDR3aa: CATRRTEFTYGYTF; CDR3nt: TGCGCCACCAGGAGGACAGAATTTACCTATGGCTACACCTTC
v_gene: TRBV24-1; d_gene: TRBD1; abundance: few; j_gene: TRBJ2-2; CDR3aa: CATSDDRGANTGELFF; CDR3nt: TGTGCCACCAGTGATGACAGGGGGGCGAACACCGGGGAGCTGTTTTTT
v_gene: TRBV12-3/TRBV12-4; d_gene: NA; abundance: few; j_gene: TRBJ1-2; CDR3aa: CASSSRDSFDYGYTF; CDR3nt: TGTGCCAGCAGTTCCCGGGACTCCTTTGACTATGGCTACACCTTC
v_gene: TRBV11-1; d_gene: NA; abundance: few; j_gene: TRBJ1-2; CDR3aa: CATPAGDYGYTF; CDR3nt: TGTGCAACCCCCGCCGGTGACTATGGCTACACCTTC
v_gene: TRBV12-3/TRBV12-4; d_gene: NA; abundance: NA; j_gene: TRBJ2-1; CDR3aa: CASSTDGPYNEQFF; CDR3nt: TGTGCCAGCAGTACCGACGGGCCCTACAATGAGCAGTTCTTC
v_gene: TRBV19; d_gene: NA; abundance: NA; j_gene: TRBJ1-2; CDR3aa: CATGQNYGYTF; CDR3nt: TGTGCCACCGGACAGAACTATGGCTACACCTTC
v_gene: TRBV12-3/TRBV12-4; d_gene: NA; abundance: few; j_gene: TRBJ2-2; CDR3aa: CASSLPPGELFF; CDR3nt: TGTGCCAGCAGCCTCCCCCCCGGGGAGCTGTTTTTT
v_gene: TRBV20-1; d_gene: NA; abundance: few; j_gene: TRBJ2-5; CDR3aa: CSARPLGWETQYF; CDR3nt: TGCAGTGCTAGACCCCTGGGGTGGGAGACCCAGTACTTC
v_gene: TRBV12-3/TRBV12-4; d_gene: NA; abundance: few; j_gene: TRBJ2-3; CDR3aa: CASSTNRPGTASADTQYF; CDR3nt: TGTGCCAGCAGTACCAACCGGCCCGGGACGGCGAGCGCAGATACGCAGTATTTT
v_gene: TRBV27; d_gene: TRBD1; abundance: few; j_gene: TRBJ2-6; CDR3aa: CASSPRTGDGANVLTF; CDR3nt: TGTGCCAGCAGTCCCAGGACAGGTGACGGGGCCAACGTCCTGACTTTC
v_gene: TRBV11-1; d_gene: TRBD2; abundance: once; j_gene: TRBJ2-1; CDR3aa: CASSPILAGGYNEQFF; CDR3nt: TGTGCCAGCAGCCCCATTCTAGCGGGGGGCTACAATGAGCAGTTCTTC
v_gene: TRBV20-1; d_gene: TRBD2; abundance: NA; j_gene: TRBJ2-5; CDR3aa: CSARDLATSSGTSGAGETQYF; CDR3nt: TGCAGTGCTAGAGATCTTGCCACGAGTTCCGGGACTAGCGGAGCTGGAGAGACCCAGTACTTC
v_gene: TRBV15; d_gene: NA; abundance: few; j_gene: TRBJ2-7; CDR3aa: CATQEQAYEQYF; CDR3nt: TGTGCCACCCAGGAACAAGCCTACGAGCAGTACTTC
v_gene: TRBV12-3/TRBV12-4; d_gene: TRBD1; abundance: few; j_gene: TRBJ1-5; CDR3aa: CASTRGQGADQPQHF; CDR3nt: TGTGCCAGCACCCGGGGACAGGGGGCGGATCAGCCCCAGCATTTT
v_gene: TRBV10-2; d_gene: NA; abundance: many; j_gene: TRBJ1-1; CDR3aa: CASSGGVNTEAFF; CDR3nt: TGCGCCAGCAGTGGGGGAGTGAACACTGAAGCTTTCTTT
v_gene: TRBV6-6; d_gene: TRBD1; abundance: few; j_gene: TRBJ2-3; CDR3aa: CASRQGFITDTQYF; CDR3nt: TGTGCCAGTCGACAGGGATTCATCACAGATACGCAGTATTTT
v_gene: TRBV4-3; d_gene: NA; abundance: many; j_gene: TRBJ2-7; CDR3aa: CASSQDAGPAYEQYF; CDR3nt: TGCGCCAGCAGCCAAGATGCGGGGCCCGCCTACGAGCAGTACTTC
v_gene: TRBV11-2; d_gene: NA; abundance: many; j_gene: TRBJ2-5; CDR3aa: CASSLDGSPIETQYF; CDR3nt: TGTGCCAGCAGCTTAGATGGGTCACCAATTGAGACCCAGTACTTC
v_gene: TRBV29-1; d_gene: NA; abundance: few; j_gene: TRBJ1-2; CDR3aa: CSVVPAYGYTF; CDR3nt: TGCAGCGTTGTACCAGCCTATGGCTACACCTTC
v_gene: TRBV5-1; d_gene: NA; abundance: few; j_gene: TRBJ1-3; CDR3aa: CASSPYQGRTLESSGNTIYF; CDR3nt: TGCGCCAGCAGCCCCTACCAGGGTCGGACCCTTGAGAGCTCTGGAAACACCATATATTTT
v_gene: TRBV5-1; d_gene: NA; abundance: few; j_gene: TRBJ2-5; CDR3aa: CASSLLAGETQYF; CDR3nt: TGCGCCAGCAGCCTACTAGCCGGAGAGACCCAGTACTTC
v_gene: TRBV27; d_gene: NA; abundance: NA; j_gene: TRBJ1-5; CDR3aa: CASSARAAWQPQHF; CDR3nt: TGTGCCAGCAGTGCCCGGGCCGCCTGGCAGCCCCAGCATTTT
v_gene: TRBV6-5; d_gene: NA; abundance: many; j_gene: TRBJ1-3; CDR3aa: CASSYSQGGNTIYF; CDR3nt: TGTGCCAGCAGTTACTCACAGGGTGGAAACACCATATATTTT
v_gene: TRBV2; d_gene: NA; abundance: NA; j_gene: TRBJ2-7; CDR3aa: CASSEGGNRLNYEQYF; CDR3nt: TGTGCCAGCAGTGAGGGTGGGAACAGACTTAACTACGAGCAGTACTTC
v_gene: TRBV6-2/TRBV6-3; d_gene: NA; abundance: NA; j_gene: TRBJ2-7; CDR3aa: CASSPPGRAGYEQYF; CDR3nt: TGTGCCAGCAGCCCCCCCGGGAGAGCTGGCTACGAGCAGTACTTC
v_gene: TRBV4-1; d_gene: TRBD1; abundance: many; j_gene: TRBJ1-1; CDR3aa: CASSQSQGVETEAFF; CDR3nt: TGCGCCAGCAGCCAATCTCAGGGGGTAGAGACTGAAGCTTTCTTT
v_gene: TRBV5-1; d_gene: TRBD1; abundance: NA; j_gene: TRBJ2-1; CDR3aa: CASSLRGQGAGEQFF; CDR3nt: TGCGCCAGCAGCTTGCGGGGACAGGGGGCGGGTGAGCAGTTCTTC
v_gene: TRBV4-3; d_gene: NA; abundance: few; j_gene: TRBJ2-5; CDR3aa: CASSQDRSEQETQYF; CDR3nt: TGCGCCAGCAGCCAAGATAGATCAGAGCAAGAGACCCAGTACTTC
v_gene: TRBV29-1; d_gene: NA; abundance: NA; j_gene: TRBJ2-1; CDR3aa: CSVERRAGVNEQFF; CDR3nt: TGCAGCGTTGAAAGACGGGCAGGGGTCAATGAGCAGTTCTTC
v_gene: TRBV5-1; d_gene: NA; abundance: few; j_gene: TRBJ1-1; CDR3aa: CASSLSTAVNTEAFF; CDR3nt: TGCGCCAGCAGCTTGAGTACAGCAGTGAACACTGAAGCTTTCTTT
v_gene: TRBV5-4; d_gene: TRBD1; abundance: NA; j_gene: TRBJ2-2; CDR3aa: CASSKGDRGEYTGELFF; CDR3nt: TGTGCCAGCAGCAAAGGGGACAGGGGGGAATACACCGGGGAGCTGTTTTTT
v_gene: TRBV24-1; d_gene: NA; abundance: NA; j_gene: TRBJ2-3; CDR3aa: CATSDLGDGTDTQYF; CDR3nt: TGTGCCACCAGTGATTTAGGGGACGGCACAGATACGCAGTATTTT
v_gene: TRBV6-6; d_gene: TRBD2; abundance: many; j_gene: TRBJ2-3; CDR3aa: CASSPSGSTDTQYF; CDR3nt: TGTGCCAGCAGCCCTAGCGGTAGCACAGATACGCAGTATTTT
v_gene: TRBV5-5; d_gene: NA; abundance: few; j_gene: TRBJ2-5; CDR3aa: CASSSSGATLETQYF; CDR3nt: TGTGCCAGCAGCTCTTCAGGGGCTACTTTAGAGACCCAGTACTTC
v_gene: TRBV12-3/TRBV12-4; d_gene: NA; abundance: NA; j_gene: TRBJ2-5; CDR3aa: CASRGEKTQYF; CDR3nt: TGTGCCAGCAGGGGGGAAAAGACCCAGTACTTC
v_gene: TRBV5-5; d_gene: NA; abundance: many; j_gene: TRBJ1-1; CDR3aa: CASSYRDTKNTEAFF; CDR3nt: TGTGCCAGCAGCTACCGGGACACGAAGAACACTGAAGCTTTCTTT
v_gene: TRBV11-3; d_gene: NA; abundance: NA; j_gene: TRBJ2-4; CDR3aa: CASSYGGRNIQYF; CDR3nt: TGTGCCAGCAGCTATGGGGGGAGAAACATTCAGTACTTC
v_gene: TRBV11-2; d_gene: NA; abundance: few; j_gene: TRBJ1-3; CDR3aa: CASSLSIGFGNTIYF; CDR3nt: TGTGCCAGCAGCCTCTCGATCGGTTTTGGAAACACCATATATTTT
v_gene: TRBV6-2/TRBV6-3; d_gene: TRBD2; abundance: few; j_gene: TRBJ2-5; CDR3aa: CASSPRGTSDSETQYF; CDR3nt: TGTGCCAGCAGTCCCCGTGGGACTAGCGATTCGGAGACCCAGTACTTC